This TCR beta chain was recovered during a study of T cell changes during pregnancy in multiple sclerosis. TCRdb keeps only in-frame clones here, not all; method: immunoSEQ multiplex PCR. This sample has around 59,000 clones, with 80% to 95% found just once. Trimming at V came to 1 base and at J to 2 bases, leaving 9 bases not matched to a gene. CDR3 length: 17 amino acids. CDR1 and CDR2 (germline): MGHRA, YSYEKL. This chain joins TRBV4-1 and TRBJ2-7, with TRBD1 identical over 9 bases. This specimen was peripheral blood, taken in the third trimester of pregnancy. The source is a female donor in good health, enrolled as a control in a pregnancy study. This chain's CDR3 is CASSQGPGQGITYEQYF. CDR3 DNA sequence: TGCGCCAGCAGCCAAGGTCCGGGACAGGGCATTACCTACGAGCAGTACTTC.